This T cell receptor (beta chain) was observed in a study of CD8 T cells in ankylosing spondylitis. Study results and limitations: Disease-linked clones reportedly concentrated significantly in matched ankylosing spondylitis synovial fluid.

Quantitative barcoded 5'-RACE was used to prepare TCR beta libraries. A single record per CDR3 protein comes from TCRdb applying MiXCR to the 5' RACE reads. Among 300,000 to 400,000 distinct CDR3 sequences listed, roughly 14% were seen once. The CDR3 contains 16 residues. Per the germline V gene, CDR1 is SGHAT and CDR2 is FQNNGV. Trimming removed 4 bases at V and 7 bases at J, with 19 bases between. Only a few counts were recorded for this clonotype. The antigen is not known. Sequenced: blood, either unsorted or a sorted T cell fraction (not recorded which). This TCR came from a male donor with ankylosing spondylitis or in good health (not recorded which). The chain combines TRBV11-2 with TRBJ2-2; either TRBD1 or TRBD2 may fit D (6 bases each). CDR3 coding DNA: TGTGCCAGCAGCTGGTTGGACAGTCGGGGGCTCGGGGAGCTGTTTTTT. Its translation: CASSWLDSRGLGELFF.